The 17 T cell receptor beta chains below all came from one sample that was sequenced in a study of T cells in localized non-small cell lung cancer. Sequencing was performed with immunoSEQ multiplex PCR; in TCRdb, only in-frame clones are kept and a portion is missing. The repertoire includes 65,000 or so clones, around 81% of them detected once, and around 4.6% sits in the top ten. The source was PBMCs, collected before any cancer treatment. The source of these receptors is a man between 40 and 70 years old with stage II lung adenocarcinoma.

This sequence joins TRBV6-1 and TRBJ1-5, with D possibly being TRBD1 (5 bases). The germline CDR1 and CDR2 sequences are MNHNS and SASEGT. This CDR3 region has 13 residues. The V gene lost 11 bases and the J gene lost 3 bases, with 14 bases spanning the gap. The CDR3 DNA is TGTGCCTCCTACCCAGGGAACAATCAGCCCCAGCATTTT. Protein: CASYPGNNQPQHF.

The rearrangement joins TRBV4-2 to TRBJ2-7, with 10 bases identical to TRBD1. The CDR3 runs to 16 residues. Per the germline V gene, CDR1 is LGHNA and CDR2 is YNFKEQ. Trimming removed 4 bases from V and 5 bases from J; junction bases left unmatched: 11. The CDR3 DNA reads as TGTGCCAGCAGCCCGGCGCGTGGACAGGGGGGAGACGAGCAGTACTTC. Translating gives CASSPARGQGGDEQYF.

About this clone itself: The junction does not match germline at one end; this may be a read error. V is TRBV28 and J is TRBJ1-2; no reliable D call. The CDR3 covers 13 residues. Germline V gene lookup returns CDR1 MDHEN and CDR2 SYDVKM. The CDR3, as DNA: TGTGCCAGCAGTTTAGGTTACGATCGCCAGCTACTCTTC. Translation gives CASSLGYDRQLLF.

The V and J genes are TRBV14 and TRBJ2-7; TRBD2 is a possible D gene (5 bases). The CDR3 is made up of 15 amino acids. Germline V gene lookup returns CDR1 SGHDN and CDR2 FVKESK. V lost 0 bases and J lost 0, with 9 bases in between. The CDR3 bases are TGTGCCAGCAGCCAAGATCCGGGGAGCTCCTACGAGCAGTACTTC. It is translated as CASSQDPGSSYEQYF.

This chain links TRBV30 with TRBJ1-4; TRBD1 aligns across 10 bases. CDR1 is GTSNPN, CDR2 SVGIG, per germline (reference sequence). Unmatched junction bases numbered 5, after V lost 5 bases and J lost 8 bases. CDR3 length: 13 residues. The CDR3 DNA reads TGTGCCTGGGCGGGACAGGGGAGCGAAAAACTGTTTTTT. It encodes CAWAGQGSEKLFF.

The chain recombines TRBV10-3 with TRBJ1-2; D is unclear. V was clipped by 0 bases and J by 0 bases, with 11 bases between them. The length of the CDR3 is 16 residues. Germline V CDR1 and CDR2: ENHRY, SYGVKD. CDR3 sequence: CAISESKSGANYGYTF. In DNA form, the CDR3 reads TGTGCCATCAGTGAGTCGAAGTCAGGCGCTAACTATGGCTACACCTTC.

The chain has TRBV27 and TRBJ1-5, with D unclear. The CDR3 spans 15 residues. V was cut by 3 bases and J by 2 bases, with 11 bases left in between. In germline, CDR1 is MNHEY, CDR2 SMNVEV (reference sequence). CDR3: CASSFRWGGNQPQHF. In DNA, the CDR3 is TGTGCCAGCAGTTTTAGATGGGGAGGCAATCAGCCCCAGCATTTT.

This clone is a singleton in its sample. The chain employs TRBV14 and TRBJ2-5; unclear D gene. Trimming left V 4 bases short and J 5 bases short, with 20 bases between. The germline CDR1 and CDR2 sequences are SGHDN and FVKESK. The CDR3 extends over 16 amino acids. The CDR3 protein is CASSPPVVRRWETQYF. As DNA, the CDR3 is TGTGCCAGCAGCCCCCCGGTGGTCCGACGTTGGGAGACCCAGTACTTC.

V and J are TRBV18 and TRBJ2-3; no firm D call. Germline V gene lookup returns CDR1 KGHSH and CDR2 LQKENI. V was shortened by 0 bases and J by 3 bases, with 7 bases between the two germline ends. The length of the CDR3 is 14 residues. The CDR3: CASSPPPATDTQYF. CDR3 in DNA: TGTGCCAGCTCACCACCGCCGGCGACAGATACGCAGTATTTT. Full variable domain (outside the CDR3, taken from reference TRBV18 and TRBJ2-3): NAGVMQNPRHLVRRRGQEARLRCSPMKGHSHVYWYRQLPEEGLKFMVYLQKENIIDESGMPKERFSAEFPKEGPSILRIQQVVRGDSAAYFCASSPPPATDTQYFGPGTRLTVL.

This chain joins TRBV25-1 and TRBJ1-1; D not resolved. The length of the CDR3 is 14 residues. Germline CDR1 reads MGHDK; CDR2 reads SYGVNS. V lost 3 bases and J 0 bases, leaving 8 bases between the germline ends. CDR3 protein: CASSEGGLNTEAFF. For the CDR3, the DNA is TGTGCCAGCAGTGAGGGCGGATTGAACACTGAAGCTTTCTTT.

The gene calls are TRBV18 and TRBJ2-5; no definite D call. V shed 1 base and J shed 1 base, with 7 bases lying between them. The CDR3 covers 14 residues. Germline lookup yields CDR1 KGHSH and CDR2 LQKENI. The CDR3: CASSPRNRQETQYF. For the CDR3, the DNA is TGTGCCAGCTCACCACGTAATCGCCAAGAGACCCAGTACTTC.

The V call is TRBV25-1, the J call TRBJ2-2, with 8 bases that match TRBD1. Germline assignment: CDR1 MGHDK and CDR2 SYGVNS. Unmatched junction bases numbered 6, after V lost 3 bases and J lost 6 bases. This CDR3 comprises 15 residues. CDR3 nucleotide sequence: TGTGCCAGCAGTGAGAGGCAGGGGGCGGCCGGGGAGCTGTTTTTT. This codes for CASSERQGAAGELFF.

This chain uses TRBV19 with TRBJ2-4; no firm D call. The V end lost 6 bases, the J end lost 4 bases, and 13 bases lay between the germline ends. The CDR3 sequence is 14 residues long. In germline, CDR1 is LNHDA, CDR2 SQIVND (reference sequence). CDR3 region: CASSRGDVKNIQYF. The CDR3 nucleotides are TGTGCCAGTAGCCGCGGAGACGTAAAAAACATTCAGTACTTC.

The chain carries TRBV6-5 and TRBJ1-5; D gene unclear. The V and J ends lost 6 bases and 4 bases respectively, with 16 bases between them. In germline, CDR1 is MNHEY, CDR2 SVGAGI. The CDR3 is 15 residues long. CDR3 protein: CASSQNPSANQPQHF. The DNA for the CDR3 is TGTGCCAGCAGCCAGAACCCTTCGGCAAATCAGCCCCAGCATTTT.

This chain links TRBV6-5 with TRBJ1-2; TRBD1 matches at 9 bases. CDR1 MNHEY and CDR2 SVGAGI come from the germline V gene. V dropped 1 base and J dropped 4; count of bases not matched to a gene: 4. CDR3 length: 15 amino acids. CDR3 loop: CASSYLGQGIYGYTF. The CDR3 DNA is TGTGCCAGCAGTTACTTAGGACAGGGGATCTATGGCTACACCTTC.

This clone came up a few times. The rearrangement uses TRBV7-9 and TRBJ2-2; D may be TRBD2 (6 bases). The germline CDR1 and CDR2 sequences are SEHNR and FQNEAQ (reference sequence). Deletions cut 5 bases from V and 5 bases from J, with 21 bases between. This CDR3 has 17 residues. CDR3 amino acids: CASSAPVYRRETGELFF. The CDR3 nucleotides are TGTGCCAGCAGCGCCCCCGTCTACCGGAGGGAGACCGGGGAGCTGTTTTTT.

This clone showed up just once. The rearrangement joins TRBV5-1 to TRBJ2-1; the match to TRBD1 covers 7 bases. Trimming cost V 4 bases and J 3 bases; bases outside gene matches: 4. CDR1 is SGHRS and CDR2 is YFSETQ in the germline V gene. The CDR3 runs to 14 residues. CDR3 residues: CASSGGQNYNEQFF. The DNA for the CDR3 is TGCGCCAGCAGCGGGGGACAGAACTACAATGAGCAGTTCTTC.